This T cell receptor beta chain was recorded in a study of technical replicates of blood from a handful of donors. Only in-frame clones appear in the TCRdb table, and some are missing; sequencing was by immunoSEQ multiplex PCR. The data contain fewer than 90,000 clones, about 92% of them singletons. The CDR3 runs to 15 residues. Trimming removed 5 bases from V and 3 bases from J; junction bases left unmatched: 7. Germline V gene data show CDR1 as SGHNT and CDR2 as YENEEA. The sequence came from a human donor in good health. Material for sequencing was T cells isolated from PBMCs. This chain uses TRBV11-3 with TRBJ2-7; 10 nucleotides align to TRBD1. The CDR3 spells CASSVPGQGIYEQYF. The CDR3 nucleotides are TGTGCCAGCAGCGTACCGGGACAGGGGATCTACGAGCAGTACTTC.